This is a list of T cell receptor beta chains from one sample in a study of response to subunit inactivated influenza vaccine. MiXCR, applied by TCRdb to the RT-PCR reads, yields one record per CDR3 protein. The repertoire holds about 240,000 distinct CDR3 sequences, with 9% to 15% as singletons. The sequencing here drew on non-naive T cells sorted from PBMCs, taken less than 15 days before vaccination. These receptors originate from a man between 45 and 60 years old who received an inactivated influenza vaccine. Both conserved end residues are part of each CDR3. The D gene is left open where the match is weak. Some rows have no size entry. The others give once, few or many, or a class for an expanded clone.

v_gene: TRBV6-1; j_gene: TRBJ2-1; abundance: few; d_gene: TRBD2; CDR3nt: TGTGCCAGCAGGCCCCAAGCGGGAGTTTACAATGAGCAGTTCTTC; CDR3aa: CASRPQAGVYNEQFF
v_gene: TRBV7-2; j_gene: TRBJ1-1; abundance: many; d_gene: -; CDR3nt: TGTGCCAGCAGGTTAAACACTGAAGCTTTCTTT; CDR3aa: CASRLNTEAFF
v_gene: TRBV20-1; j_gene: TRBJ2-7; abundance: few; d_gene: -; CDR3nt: TGCAGTGCTAGAGCAGCCGGGAGAGTCTACGAGCAGTACTTC; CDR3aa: CSARAAGRVYEQYF
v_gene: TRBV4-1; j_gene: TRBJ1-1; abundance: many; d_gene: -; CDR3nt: TGCGCCAGCAGCCCCGGGGGTATGAACACTGAAGCTTTCTTT; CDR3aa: CASSPGGMNTEAFF
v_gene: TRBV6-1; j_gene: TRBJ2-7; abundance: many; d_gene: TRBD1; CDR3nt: TGTGCCAGCAGTGACCCATGGACAGGGTGTGACTTC; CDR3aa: CASSDPWTGCDF
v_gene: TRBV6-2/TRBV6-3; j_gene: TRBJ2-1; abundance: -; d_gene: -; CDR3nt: TGTGCCAGCAATCCAACAGGGTTCTCCAATGAGCAGTTCTTC; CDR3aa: CASNPTGFSNEQFF
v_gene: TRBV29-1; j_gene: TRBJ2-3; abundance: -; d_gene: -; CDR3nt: TGCAGCGCCCGGTTTAGGAGGGTGACAGATACGCAGTATTTT; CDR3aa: CSARFRRVTDTQYF
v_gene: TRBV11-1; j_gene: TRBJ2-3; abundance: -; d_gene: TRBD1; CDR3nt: TGTGCCAGCAGCTCTCCGGGGACAGTGCCAGAGAATACGCAGTATTTT; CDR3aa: CASSSPGTVPENTQYF
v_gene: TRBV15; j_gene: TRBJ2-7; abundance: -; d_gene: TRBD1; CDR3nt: TGTGCCACCAGCAGAGCAGGGGGCTGGGGATCCTACGAGCAGTACTTC; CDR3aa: CATSRAGGWGSYEQYF
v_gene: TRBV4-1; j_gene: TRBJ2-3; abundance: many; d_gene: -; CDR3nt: TGCGCCAGCAGCGCCCGGACCACACTGACAGATACGCAGTATTTT; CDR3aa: CASSARTTLTDTQYF
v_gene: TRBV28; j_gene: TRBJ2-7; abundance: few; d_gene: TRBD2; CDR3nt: TGTGCCAGCAGTGGACTAGCCTCCCACGAGCAGTACTTC; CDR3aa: CASSGLASHEQYF
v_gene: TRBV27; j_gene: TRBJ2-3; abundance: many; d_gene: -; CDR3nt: TGTGCCAGCAGTTTATCGCTGGTAGATACGCAGTATTTT; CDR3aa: CASSLSLVDTQYF
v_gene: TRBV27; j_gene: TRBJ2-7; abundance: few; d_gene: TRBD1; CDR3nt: TGTGCCAGCAGTCTACAGGGGGACGAGCAGTACTTC; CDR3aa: CASSLQGDEQYF
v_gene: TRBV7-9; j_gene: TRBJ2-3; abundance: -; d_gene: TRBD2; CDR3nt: TGTGCCAGCAGCTCAACGATAGCGGGAGGACGCACAGATACGCAGTATTTT; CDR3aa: CASSSTIAGGRTDTQYF
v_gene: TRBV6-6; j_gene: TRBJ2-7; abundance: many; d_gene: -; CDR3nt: TGTGCCAGCAGTCACTCCCGGGAGCTTGCCGAGCAGTACTTC; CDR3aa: CASSHSRELAEQYF
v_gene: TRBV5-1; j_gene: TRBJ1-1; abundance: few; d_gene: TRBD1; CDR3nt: TGCGCCAGCAGCACCGGACAGGGGGTGCGCACTGAAGCTTTCTTT; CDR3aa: CASSTGQGVRTEAFF
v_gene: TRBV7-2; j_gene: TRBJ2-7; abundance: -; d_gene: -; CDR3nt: TGTGCCAGCAGCTTAGGGACACCCCCCGAGCAGTACTTC; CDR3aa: CASSLGTPPEQYF
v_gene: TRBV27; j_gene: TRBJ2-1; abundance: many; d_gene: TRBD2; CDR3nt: TGTGCCAGCAGTTTGTCACTAGCGGGAGTCAATGAGCAGTTCTTC; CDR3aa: CASSLSLAGVNEQFF
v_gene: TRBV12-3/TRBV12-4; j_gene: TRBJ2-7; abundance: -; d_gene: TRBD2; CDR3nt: TGTGCCAGCAGCGGACTAGCGGGAGGGCCCTATATCTACGAGCAGTACTTC; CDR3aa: CASSGLAGGPYIYEQYF
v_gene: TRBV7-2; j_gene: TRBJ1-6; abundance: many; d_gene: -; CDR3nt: TGTGCCAGCAGCACCGCCCCAGGGGCCTATAATTCACCCCTCCACTTT; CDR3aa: CASSTAPGAYNSPLHF
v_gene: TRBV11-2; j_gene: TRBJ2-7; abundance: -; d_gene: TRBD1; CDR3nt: TGTGCCAGCAGCACCCTCCGGGACAGGGGTTACGAGCAGTACTTC; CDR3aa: CASSTLRDRGYEQYF
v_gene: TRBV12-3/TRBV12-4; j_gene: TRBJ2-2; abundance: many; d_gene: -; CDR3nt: TGTGCCAGCAGTTCCTTGAGAGGGGCAGCACTCACCGGGGAGCTGTTTTTT; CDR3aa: CASSSLRGAALTGELFF
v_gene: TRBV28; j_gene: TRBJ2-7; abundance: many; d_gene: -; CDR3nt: TGTGCCAGCAGTTTATCCCTCTTCTACGAGCAGTACTTC; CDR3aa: CASSLSLFYEQYF
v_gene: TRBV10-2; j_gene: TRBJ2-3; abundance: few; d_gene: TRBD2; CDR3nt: TGCGCCAGCAGCGGGACTAGCGGGGGGGCAGATACGCAGTATTTT; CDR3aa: CASSGTSGGADTQYF
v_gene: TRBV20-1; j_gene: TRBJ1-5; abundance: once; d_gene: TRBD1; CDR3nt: TGCAGTGCTAGAGATTCCAGGGGGAATCAGCCCCAGCATTTT; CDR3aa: CSARDSRGNQPQHF
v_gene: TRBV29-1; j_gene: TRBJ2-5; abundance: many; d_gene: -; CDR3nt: TGCAGCGTCGGCGGGCGTGTATACCAAGAGACCCAGTACTTC; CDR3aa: CSVGGRVYQETQYF
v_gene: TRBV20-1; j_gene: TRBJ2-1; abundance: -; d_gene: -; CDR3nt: TGCAGTGCTAGACTGAAGAGCTCCTACAATGAGCAGTTCTTC; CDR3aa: CSARLKSSYNEQFF
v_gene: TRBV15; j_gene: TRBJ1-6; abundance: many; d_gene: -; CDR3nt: TGTGCCACCAGAGAGAGCTCAGGGACGAATTCACCCCTCCACTTT; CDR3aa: CATRESSGTNSPLHF
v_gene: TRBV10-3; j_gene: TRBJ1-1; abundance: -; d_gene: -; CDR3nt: TGTGCCATCAGTGGGGGCACCATGAACACTGAAGCTTTCTTT; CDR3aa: CAISGGTMNTEAFF
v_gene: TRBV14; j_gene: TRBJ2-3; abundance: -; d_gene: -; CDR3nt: TGTGCCAGCAGCCAAGGGCCAGCAGGTTTCACAGATACGCAGTATTTT; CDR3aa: CASSQGPAGFTDTQYF
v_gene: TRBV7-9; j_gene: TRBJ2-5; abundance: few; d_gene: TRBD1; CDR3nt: TGTGCCAGCAGCTTGCGGACAGGCGGGGAGACCCAGTACTTC; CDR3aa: CASSLRTGGETQYF
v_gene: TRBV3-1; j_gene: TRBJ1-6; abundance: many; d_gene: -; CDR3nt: TGTGCCAGCAGCCGAGGAGCGGGGGCCCCTCTTAATTCACCCCTCCACTTT; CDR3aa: CASSRGAGAPLNSPLHF
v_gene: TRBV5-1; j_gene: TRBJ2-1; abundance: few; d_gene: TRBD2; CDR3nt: TGCGCCAGCAGCTTGAGTACTAGCGGGACCTACAATGAGCAGTTCTTC; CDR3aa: CASSLSTSGTYNEQFF
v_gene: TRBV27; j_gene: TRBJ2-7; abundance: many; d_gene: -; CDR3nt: TGTGCCAGCAGTTCACTCGGACAAGGGTCCTACGAGCAGTACTTC; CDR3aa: CASSSLGQGSYEQYF
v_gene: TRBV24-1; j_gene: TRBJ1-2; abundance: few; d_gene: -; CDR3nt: TGTGCCACCCAGGGAGAACAAGACTATGGCTACACCTTC; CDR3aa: CATQGEQDYGYTF
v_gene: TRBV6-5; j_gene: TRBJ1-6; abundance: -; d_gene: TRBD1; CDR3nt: TGTGCCAGCAGTTACCAGGGACAGTCCAATTCACCCCTCCACTTT; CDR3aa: CASSYQGQSNSPLHF
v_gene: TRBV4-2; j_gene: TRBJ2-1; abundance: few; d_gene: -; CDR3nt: TGTGCCAGCAGCCCCGCTCATGTGGGCAATGAGCAGTTCTTC; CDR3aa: CASSPAHVGNEQFF
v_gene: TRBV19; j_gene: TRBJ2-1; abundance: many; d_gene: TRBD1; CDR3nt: TGTGCCAGTGCTGGGACAGGCGTCTACAATGAGCAGTTCTTC; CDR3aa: CASAGTGVYNEQFF
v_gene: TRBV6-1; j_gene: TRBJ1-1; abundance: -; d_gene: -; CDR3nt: TGTGCCAGCAGACCCGGACAGCATCTGATGAACACTGAAGCTTTCTTT; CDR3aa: CASRPGQHLMNTEAFF
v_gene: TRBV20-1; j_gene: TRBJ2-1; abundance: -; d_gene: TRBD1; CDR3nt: TGCAGTGCTAGAAAACTGTACAGGGGGCGCTACTACAATGAGCAGTTCTTC; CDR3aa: CSARKLYRGRYYNEQFF
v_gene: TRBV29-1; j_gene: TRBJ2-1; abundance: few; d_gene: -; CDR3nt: TGCAGCGTTGTGGCAGGGTTGTACAATGAGCAGTTCTTC; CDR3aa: CSVVAGLYNEQFF
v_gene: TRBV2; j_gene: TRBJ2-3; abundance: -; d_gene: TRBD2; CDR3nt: TGTGCCAGCAGTGAAGCGGGAGCGGGAGCAGATACGCAGTATTTT; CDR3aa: CASSEAGAGADTQYF
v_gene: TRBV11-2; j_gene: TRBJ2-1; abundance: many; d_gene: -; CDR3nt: TGTGCCAGCAGCTTAGGAAGTATTATGGGTCCCTCCTACAATGAGCAGTTCTTC; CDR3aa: CASSLGSIMGPSYNEQFF
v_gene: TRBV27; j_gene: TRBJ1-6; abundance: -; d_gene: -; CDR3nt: TGTGCCAGCAGTTGGTACGCAAATTCACCCCTCCACTTT; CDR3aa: CASSWYANSPLHF
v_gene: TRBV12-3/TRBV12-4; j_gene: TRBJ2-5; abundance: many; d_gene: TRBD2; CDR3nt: TGTGCCAGCAGTTTGAGTCTAGCGGGGTTCCAAGAGACCCAGTACTTC; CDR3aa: CASSLSLAGFQETQYF
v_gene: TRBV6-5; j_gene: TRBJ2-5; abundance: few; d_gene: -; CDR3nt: TGTGCCAGCAGTTATGGCATCCAAGAGACCCAGTACTTC; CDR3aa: CASSYGIQETQYF
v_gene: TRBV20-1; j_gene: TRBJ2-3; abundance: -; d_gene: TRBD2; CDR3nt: TGCAGTTTCGGGCTAGCGGGACGCAATACGCAGTATTTT; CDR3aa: CSFGLAGRNTQYF
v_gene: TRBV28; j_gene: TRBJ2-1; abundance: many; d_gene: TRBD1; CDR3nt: TGTGCCAGCAGTAATCCGGGACAGGGCGGCAATGAGCAGTTCTTC; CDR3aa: CASSNPGQGGNEQFF
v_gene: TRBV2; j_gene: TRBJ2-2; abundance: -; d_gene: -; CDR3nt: TGTGCCAGCAGGGTACAGGGTCTATCGAGCACCGGGGAGCTGTTTTTT; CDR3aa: CASRVQGLSSTGELFF
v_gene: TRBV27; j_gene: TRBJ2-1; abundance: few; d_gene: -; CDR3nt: TGTGCCAGCAGTTTAATCTCCCGACTAGGATCGGTGCAGTTCTTC; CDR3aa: CASSLISRLGSVQFF
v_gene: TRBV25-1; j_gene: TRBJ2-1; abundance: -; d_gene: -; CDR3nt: TGTGCCAGCAACGAAGGACTGAGTGGATACAATGAGCAGTTCTTC; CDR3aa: CASNEGLSGYNEQFF
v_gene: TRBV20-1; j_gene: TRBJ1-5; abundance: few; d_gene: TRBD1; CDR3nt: TGCAGTGCTAGAGATAGGACAGGGAACATTCTCCAGCATTTT; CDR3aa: CSARDRTGNILQHF